This TCR beta chain was recovered during a study of T cells in Graves' hyperthyroidism and ophthalmopathy. Study results and limitations: Ophthalmopathy stood apart from stable hyperthyroidism in a 13 V-J model.

Details on this clonotype: Its matching antigen is unknown.

Amplification yielded TCR beta CDR3 regions, with RNA transcripts as the source. RT-PCR in the first round (using the HTBI primer set) targeted the TCR CDR3. TCRdb re-derived calls from the multiplex PCR reads in MiXCR, one entry per CDR3 protein. The sample holds 750,000 to 900,000 distinct CDR3 sequences, approximately 40% seen once. Graves' hyperthyroidism was deemed stable absent ophthalmopathy progression within 18 months. Exclusion followed for patients with uncontrolled infection, other autoimmune disease, pregnancy or lactation. It was approximately 9.7 ml of fresh peripheral blood that supplied the PBMCs. CDR1 and CDR2 (germline): DFQATT, SNEGSKA (reference sequence). CDR3 size: 12 residues.

This chain uses TRBV20-1 with TRBJ1-4; 9 positions agree with TRBD1. The sequenced sample consisted of blood. The sequence came from a man between 18 and 35 years old with Graves' hyperthyroidism. CDR3 in amino acids: CSRDRDREELFF. The CDR3 nucleotides read TGCAGCAGAGACCGGGACAGGGAAGAACTGTTTTTT.